Each of the 8 T cell receptor beta chains below was sequenced from the same sample in a study of tumor-infiltrating lymphocytes in primary liver carcinoma. Co-extraction yielded RNA and DNA from 20-30 mg of unsorted bulk tissue. The template, 500 ng total RNA, yielded TCR beta cDNA made with a constant-region primer. Library construction for TCR beta comprised three nested multiplex PCR rounds performed with slightly modified ARM-PCR. Amplification in the first two PCR rounds was performed using TRBV1-TRBV30 forward primers and a C-beta reverse primer for 10 cycles each. MiXCR was run by TCRdb on the multiplex PCR reads, yielding one entry per CDR3 protein. The profile shows roughly 78,000 distinct CDR3 sequences, about 70% of them singletons. The sequencing sample was made of liver tumor tissue from sampling region 4. Subset here: tumor region T4, right-lateral pole. The receptors stem from a woman aged 55-69 years with primary liver carcinoma and hepatitis B virus infection.

Comment on this clonotype: Its ends do not fully match the called genes, so a read error is possible. The chain couples TRBV20-1 to TRBJ2-5; D is possibly TRBD1 or TRBD2 (5 bases each). Germline V CDR1 and CDR2: DFQATT, SNEGSKA (reference sequence). This CDR3 has 12 amino acids. As DNA, the CDR3 is TGCAGTGCTTCGCCAGGGAGAGAGACCCGGTACTTC. Protein sequence: CSASPGRETRYF.

In the case of this clonotype: The junction departs from the called germline gene at one end, perhaps through a read error. The chain recombines TRBV11-2 with TRBJ2-5; 9 bases align to TRBD2. This CDR3 region has 16 residues. Germline V gene lookup returns CDR1 SGHAT and CDR2 FQNNGV. In DNA form, the CDR3 reads TGTGCCAGCAGCTACTCCCGTGGTAGCGGGAGAGTGACCCATTACTTT. As protein: CASSYSRGSGRVTHYF. Variable domain in full (rest from reference TRBV11-2 and TRBJ2-5): EAGVAQSPRYKIIEKRQSVAFWCNPISGHATLYWYQQILGQGPKLLIQFQNNGVVDDSQLPKDRFSAERLKGVDSTLKIQPAKLEDSAVYLCASSYSRGSGRVTHYFGPGTRLLVL.

A word on this clonotype: The conserved phenylalanine or tryptophan normally closing the CDR3 is absent here, so this likely arose from a read error. The chain joins TRBV14 to TRBJ1-6; D ambiguous. The CDR3 loop spans 13 amino acids. V lost 4 bases and J 8 bases, leaving 9 bases between the germline ends. Per germline, CDR1 SGHDN and CDR2 FVKESK. The CDR3 protein is CASSLLLDSPLHL. CDR3 nucleotides: TGTGCCAGCAGCCTGCTCTTGGATTCACCCCTCCACTTG.

Only one count was recorded for this clonotype. The J gene is TRBJ2-2, the V gene TRBV7-9, with TRBD2 identical over 7 bases. The CDR3 length is 16 residues. Per germline, CDR1 SEHNR and CDR2 FQNEAQ (reference sequence). The V and J ends lost 10 bases and 2 bases, in that order; junction bases with no gene match: 13. The CDR3 loop reads CANSQRPGGNTGELFF. The CDR3 region has the DNA TGTGCCAATAGCCAAAGGCCGGGGGGAAACACCGGGGAGCTGTTTTTT.

Points on this clonotype: One end of the junction varies from germline; a read error may be responsible. The V gene is TRBV11-1, the J gene TRBJ2-1; 7 bases are a match to TRBD2. CDR3 size: 14 residues. The germline V gene encodes CDR1 SGHAT and CDR2 FQDESV (reference sequence). CDR3 coding DNA: TGTGCCAGGAGCCTGTCGGCGGGAGCGAATGAGCAGTTCTTT. Translating gives CARSLSAGANEQFF.

The chain combines TRBV12-3 or TRBV12-4 with TRBJ1-4; 10 bases are shared with TRBD1. The CDR3 sequence is 17 residues long. The trim removed 6 bases at V and 11 bases at J, leaving 18 bases unmatched. The chain's CDR3 is CASSLLRGDRGFDKLFF. The CDR3 DNA is TGTGCCAGCAGCTTGCTCCGTGGGGACAGGGGTTTTGATAAACTGTTTTTT.

The sample holds a few counts of this clonotype. A much larger clone lies a single base off, so this may be a read error. The chain carries TRBV5-4 and TRBJ1-6, with a possible D match to TRBD1 (6 bases). The CDR3 has 17 residues. CDR1 SGHNT and CDR2 YYREEE come from the germline V gene (reference sequence). DNA of the CDR3: TGTGCCAGCAGCTTAGGGGGGGTCGAGAAGAATAATTTACCCCTCCACTTT. This codes for CASSLGGVEKNNLPLHF.

Details on this clonotype: A much larger clonotype is one base distant, so this may be a read error. The V gene is TRBV14, the J gene TRBJ1-1, with D possibly matching TRBD1 (5 bases). The V end was cut by 1 base, the J end by 6 bases, with 12 bases between. The germline CDR1 and CDR2 sequences are SGHDN and FVKESK. The CDR3 spans 14 residues. Here the CDR3 DNA reads TGTGCCAGCAGCCAAGGGGGGTCGTGGGCTGAAGCTTTCTTT. Translated, it gives CASSQGGSWAEAFF. Variable domain in full (rest from reference TRBV14 and TRBJ1-1): EAGVTQFPSHSVIEKGQTVTLRCDPISGHDNLYWYRRVMGKEIKFLLHFVKESKQDESGMPNNRFLAERTGGTYSTLKVQPAELEDSGVYFCASSQGGSWAEAFFGQGTRLTVV.